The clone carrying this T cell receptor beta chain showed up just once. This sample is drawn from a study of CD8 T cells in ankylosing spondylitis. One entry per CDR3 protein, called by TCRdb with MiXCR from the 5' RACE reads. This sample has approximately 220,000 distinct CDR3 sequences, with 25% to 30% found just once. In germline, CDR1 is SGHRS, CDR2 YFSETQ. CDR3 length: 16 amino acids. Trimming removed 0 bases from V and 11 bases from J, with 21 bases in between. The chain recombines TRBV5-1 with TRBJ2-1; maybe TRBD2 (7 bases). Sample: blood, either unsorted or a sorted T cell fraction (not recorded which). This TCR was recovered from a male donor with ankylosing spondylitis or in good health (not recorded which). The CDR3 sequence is CASSLDVGGGLMKQFF. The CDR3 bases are TGCGCCAGCAGCTTGGATGTGGGAGGGGGGCTGATGAAGCAGTTCTTC.